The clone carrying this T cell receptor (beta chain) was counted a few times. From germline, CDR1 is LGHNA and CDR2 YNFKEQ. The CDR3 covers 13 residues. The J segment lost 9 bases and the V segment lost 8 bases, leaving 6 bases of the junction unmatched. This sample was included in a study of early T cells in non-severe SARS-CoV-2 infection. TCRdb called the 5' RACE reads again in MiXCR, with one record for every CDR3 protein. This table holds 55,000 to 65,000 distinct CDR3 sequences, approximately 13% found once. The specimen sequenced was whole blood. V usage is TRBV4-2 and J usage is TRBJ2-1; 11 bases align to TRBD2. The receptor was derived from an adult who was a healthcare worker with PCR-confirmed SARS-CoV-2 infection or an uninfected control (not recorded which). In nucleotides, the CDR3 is TGTGCCAGCGGATTAGCGGGAGGGGGTGAGCAGTTCTTC. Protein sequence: CASGLAGGGEQFF.